Listed here are 21 T cell receptor beta chains from one sample, sequenced in a study of blood T cell repertoires in COVID-19. Data came from immunoSEQ multiplex PCR; TCRdb stores just in-frame clones and leaves some out. The sample consists of hundreds of thousands of clones, 65% to 85% of them appearing once. Sequencing used peripheral blood. These receptors originate from a woman older than 75 with acute or convalescent COVID-19.

The V gene is TRBV3-1 (or the pseudogene TRBV3-2), the J gene TRBJ2-7; 10 nucleotides agree with TRBD1. Losses at the gene ends were 1 base for V and 2 bases for J; bases not matched to a gene: 8. The CDR3 is made up of 17 amino acids. Germline CDR1 is LGHDT and CDR2 is YNNKEL (reference sequence). CDR3 in DNA: TGTGCCAGCAGCCAAGTACCGGGACAGGGGAGAACCTACGAGCAGTACTTC. Its translation: CASSQVPGQGRTYEQYF.

The J gene is TRBJ2-7, the V gene TRBV5-4, with TRBD2 identical over 8 bases. The trim removed 4 bases at V and 4 bases at J, leaving 4 bases unmatched. The CDR3 loop spans 13 amino acids. Per germline, CDR1 SGHNT and CDR2 YYREEE (reference sequence). The CDR3 sequence is CASSPGLAYEQYF. CDR3 DNA: TGTGCCAGCAGCCCCGGACTAGCTTACGAGCAGTACTTC. The full variable domain, with the rest looked up from reference TRBV5-4 and TRBJ2-7, is ETGVTQSPTHLIKTRGQQVTLRCSSQSGHNTVSWYQQALGQGPQFIFQYYREEENGRGNFPPRFSGLQFPNYSSELNVNALELDDSALYLCASSPGLAYEQYFGPGTRLTVT.

This chain links TRBV19 with TRBJ2-4, with 12 positions matching TRBD2. This CDR3 is built from 20 residues. Germline V gene data show CDR1 as LNHDA and CDR2 as SQIVND (reference sequence). V lost 3 bases and J lost 1; bases outside the gene matches: 13. The CDR3 coding sequence is TGTGCCAGTAGTATTTTCCCAGAGACTAGCGGGGGAACGGCCAAAAACATTCAGTACTTC. Amino acids: CASSIFPETSGGTAKNIQYF.

The chain links TRBV14 to TRBJ1-5, with TRBD1 as a possible D gene (5 bases). Germline V CDR1 and CDR2: SGHDN, FVKESK. CDR3 length: 15 residues. V was shortened by 4 bases and J by 0 bases, with 10 bases between the two germline ends. CDR3 DNA sequence: TGTGCCAGCAGCCTCGGGGGGAATAGCAATCAGCCCCAGCATTTT. Translated, it gives CASSLGGNSNQPQHF.

This clone was counted only a few times. This chain's CDR3 is CALSRTSLRYEQYF. CDR3 DNA sequence: TGTGCCCTCTCCCGGACATCCCTTCGGTACGAGCAGTACTTC. This chain uses TRBV28 with TRBJ2-7, with a weak D call TRBD1 (5 bases). Germline-derived CDR1 and CDR2 are MDHEN and SYDVKM. The CDR3 sequence is 14 residues long. Trimming removed 11 bases from V and 4 bases from J, with 21 bases in between.

The chain joins TRBV5-1 to TRBJ1-2; TRBD1 agrees at 8 bases. The CDR3 runs to 15 residues. Germline V gene lookup returns CDR1 SGHRS and CDR2 YFSETQ. J was trimmed by 8 bases and V by 3 bases; bases with no gene match: 12. The chain's CDR3 is CASSSTGTGARGYTF. CDR3 DNA sequence: TGCGCCAGCAGCTCTACCGGGACAGGCGCTCGCGGCTACACCTTC.

This clone appeared once. CDR3 bases: TGTGCCAGCAGTGAAGCTCGGGGAACCCTATTTGGCTACACCTTC. Protein sequence: CASSEARGTLFGYTF. This chain joins TRBV6-1 and TRBJ1-2; D call uncertain. Germline lookup yields CDR1 MNHNS and CDR2 SASEGT. V lost 0 bases and J lost 7, with 15 bases in between. The CDR3 length is 15 residues.

The V gene is TRBV6-1, the J gene TRBJ1-1; D unresolved. The CDR3 runs to 14 residues. Germline CDR1 reads MNHNS; CDR2 reads SASEGT. The ends were cut back, 0 bases at V and 0 bases at J, with 5 bases in the middle. The CDR3 DNA follows: TGTGCCAGCAGTGAAGCCAACTTGAACACTGAAGCTTTCTTT. Its protein is CASSEANLNTEAFF.

In its sample, this clone was seen once. This chain links TRBV15 with TRBJ1-1; TRBD1 matches at 8 bases. CDR3 length: 16 amino acids. The junction had 9 bases not matched to a gene; V was cut back by 0 bases and J by 6 bases. The V gene's germline CDR1 is LNHNV and CDR2 YYDKDF (reference sequence). The CDR3 region has the DNA TGTGCCACCAGCAGAGATTTTCGGACAGGGCTTGCTGAAGCTTTCTTT. Its translation: CATSRDFRTGLAEAFF.

This clone appeared a few times. The CDR3 here is CASSTGYYGYTF. For the CDR3, the DNA is TGTGCCAGCAGTACAGGGTATTATGGCTACACCTTC. The chain combines TRBV12-3 or TRBV12-4 with TRBJ1-2; D is perhaps TRBD1 (6 bases). CDR3 length: 12 residues. With 5 bases removed from V and 5 bases from J, the gap between germline ends came to 9 bases.

In its sample, this clone was seen a few times. The rearrangement uses TRBV28 and TRBJ1-1; tentative D call: TRBD1 (5 bases). Germline V gene data show CDR1 as MDHEN and CDR2 as SYDVKM. Trimming took 10 bases from V and 4 from J, leaving 13 bases between them. The CDR3 runs 12 residues. The CDR3 here is CATSGGFTEAFF. CDR3 bases: TGTGCCACCTCTGGGGGGTTCACTGAAGCTTTCTTT.

V usage is TRBV7-6 and J usage is TRBJ1-1; the match to TRBD1 covers 8 bases. V lost 5 bases and J lost 4; bases outside the gene matches: 9. This CDR3 spans 15 amino acids. The V gene's germline CDR1 is SGHVS and CDR2 FNYEAQ. CDR3 amino acids: CASSPRTGLGTEAFF. In nucleotides, the CDR3 is TGTGCCAGCAGCCCACGGACAGGGCTGGGCACTGAAGCTTTCTTT.

The chain recombines TRBV6-5 with TRBJ2-5, with 7 nucleotides matching TRBD2. V lost 6 bases, J lost 7 bases, and 11 bases stayed unmatched. CDR1 and CDR2 (germline): MNHEY, SVGAGI. This CDR3 is 14 amino acids long. The CDR3 region is CASRPTSEGRTQYF. The CDR3 DNA reads as TGTGCCAGCAGACCCACTAGCGAGGGTCGGACCCAGTACTTC.

The rearrangement links TRBV27 to TRBJ2-1; 13 nucleotides agree with TRBD2. CDR3 size: 17 residues. The germline V gene has CDR1 MNHEY and CDR2 SMNVEV (reference sequence). V was pared by 5 bases and J by 8 bases, with 12 bases of the junction left unmatched. In nucleotides, the CDR3 is TGTGCCAGCAGTACCCGACTAGCGGGGGGTATCTTGGATGAGCAGTTCTTC. This translates into CASSTRLAGGILDEQFF.

In its sample, this clone was seen a few times. Other DNA sequences in this specimen translate into the identical CDR3. The rearrangement joins TRBV5-1 to TRBJ2-2; weak D call: TRBD1 (5 bases). V was cut by 2 bases and J by 4 bases, with 12 bases left in between. The germline CDR1 and CDR2 sequences are SGHRS and YFSETQ. CDR3 size: 15 residues. Here the CDR3 reads CASSLRERGTGELFF. Written as DNA, the CDR3 is TGCGCCAGCAGCTTAAGGGAAAGGGGCACCGGGGAGCTGTTTTTT.

The CDR3: CASSDMRQGVYEQYF. CDR3 DNA sequence: TGCGCCAGCAGTGATATGAGACAGGGGGTCTACGAGCAGTACTTC. The chain couples TRBV10-1 to TRBJ2-7; 9 positions agree with TRBD1. The CDR3 is 15 residues long. Germline CDR1 and CDR2: WNHNN and SYGVQD (reference sequence). With 3 bases clipped from V and 3 bases from J, the junction kept 6 bases outside the gene matches.

The J gene is TRBJ2-3, the V gene TRBV20-1; 8 positions match TRBD2. V was clipped by 3 bases and J by 3 bases; unmatched bases: 11. The CDR3 loop spans 16 amino acids. Per the germline V gene, CDR1 is DFQATT and CDR2 is SNEGSKA (reference sequence). The CDR3 loop reads CSASGGGSPRTDTQYF. The CDR3 bases are TGCAGTGCTAGTGGCGGGGGGTCCCCTAGGACAGATACGCAGTATTTT.

The V and J genes are TRBV18 and TRBJ1-2; 9 nucleotides line up with TRBD1. The CDR3 loop spans 16 amino acids. Trimming at V came to 3 bases and at J to 3 bases, leaving 8 bases not matched to a gene. CDR1 is KGHSH and CDR2 is LQKENI in the germline V gene. The CDR3 here is CASSPRPQGADYGYTF. CDR3 DNA: TGTGCCAGCTCACCCAGGCCACAGGGGGCAGACTATGGCTACACCTTC.

The V gene is TRBV3-1 (or the pseudogene TRBV3-2), the J gene TRBJ2-7, with 9 positions matching TRBD2. The junction had 1 base not matched to a gene; V was cut back by 3 bases and J by 1 base. Germline V gene data show CDR1 as LGHDT and CDR2 as YNNKEL (reference sequence). CDR3 length: 14 residues. The CDR3 DNA reads TGTGCCAGCAGCCACCTAGCGGGATCCTACGAGCAGTACTTC. Amino acid sequence: CASSHLAGSYEQYF.

CDR3 protein: CSVVVTAGKFF. In DNA form, the CDR3 reads TGCAGCGTTGTGGTCACAGCGGGAAAGTTCTTC. This sequence joins TRBV29-1 and TRBJ2-1, with 7 bases matching TRBD2. V lost 4 bases to trimming and J lost 14 bases; unmatched junction nucleotides: 8. Germline V gene sequence: CDR1 SQVTM, CDR2 ANQGSEA. The CDR3 loop spans 11 amino acids.

This clone was found once. The chain is built from TRBV9 and TRBJ2-3; 8 bases map to TRBD2. Germline V gene data show CDR1 as SGDLS and CDR2 as YYNGEE. J was trimmed by 0 bases and V by 1 base; bases with no gene match: 7. There are 17 residues in the CDR3. CDR3 bases: TGTGCCAGCAGCGTATCACCGGGGGGGAGGAGCACAGATACGCAGTATTTT. Its translation is CASSVSPGGRSTDTQYF.